The 25 T cell receptor beta chains reported below all come from one sample, sequenced in a study of blood T cell repertoires in COVID-19. The table came from immunoSEQ multiplex PCR; TCRdb's copy has only in-frame clones and leaves some out. Altogether about 500,000 clones are present, approximately 92% being singletons, with the ten largest covering 0.8% to 0.9%. Material: peripheral blood. The source is a man aged 18 to 35 with COVID-19, enrolled during active disease.

With regard to this clone: Other DNA sequences of this sample code for an identical CDR3. This chain uses TRBV6-5 with TRBJ1-2; possibly TRBD1 for D (5 bases). Germline V gene data show CDR1 as MNHEY and CDR2 as SVGAGI. Trimming left V 0 bases short and J 4 bases short, with 6 bases between. CDR3 size: 13 residues. CDR3: CASSYSGVYGYTF. The CDR3, as DNA: TGTGCCAGCAGTTACTCAGGGGTCTATGGCTACACCTTC.

The chain uses TRBV7-8 and TRBJ2-5; 9 bases map to TRBD1. Trimming cost V 5 bases and J 5 bases; bases outside gene matches: 6. Germline V gene lookup returns CDR1 SGHVS and CDR2 FQNEAQ. The CDR3 is made up of 14 amino acids. DNA of the CDR3: TGTGCCAGCAGCGTTGGACAGGGGCGGGAGACCCAGTACTTC. Translating gives CASSVGQGRETQYF.

In this sample, this clone turned up once. This chain joins TRBV6-1 and TRBJ2-5, with 7 bases aligning to TRBD2. The CDR3 is made up of 17 amino acids. Germline lookup yields CDR1 MNHNS and CDR2 SASEGT. V was pared by 1 base and J by 0 bases, with 8 bases of the junction left unmatched. CDR3 protein: CASSEGLISGYQETQYF. CDR3 nucleotides: TGTGCCAGCAGTGAAGGCCTGATTAGCGGGTACCAAGAGACCCAGTACTTC.

The chain joins TRBV20-1 to TRBJ2-7; possibly TRBD1 or TRBD2 for D (6 bases each). CDR1 is DFQATT and CDR2 is SNEGSKA in the germline V gene (reference sequence). V was trimmed by 5 bases and J by 4 bases, leaving 12 bases between them. This CDR3 is 12 amino acids long. DNA for the CDR3: TGCAGTGCTGGTGGGGGGCGATACGAGCAGTACTTC. Translated, it gives CSAGGGRYEQYF.

This clone was seen a single time. This rearrangement joins TRBV9 to TRBJ2-1, with 10 bases identical to TRBD2. The CDR3 is made up of 17 amino acids. Germline CDR1 reads SGDLS; CDR2 reads YYNGEE. With 0 bases clipped from V and 7 bases from J, the junction kept 10 bases outside the gene matches. CDR3 amino acids: CASSVGGASGGINEQFF. The CDR3 DNA follows: TGTGCCAGCAGCGTAGGGGGCGCTAGCGGGGGTATAAATGAGCAGTTCTTC.

This clone appeared a single time. The rearrangement uses TRBV11-1 and TRBJ1-1, with D unresolved. From germline, CDR1 is SGHAT and CDR2 FQDESV (reference sequence). The ends were cut back, 5 bases at V and 5 bases at J, with 12 bases in the middle. This CDR3 contains 13 residues. In DNA form, the CDR3 reads TGTGCCAGCAGCCAGGTACCGGGAACTGAAGCTTTCTTT. Translation gives CASSQVPGTEAFF.

Comments on this clone: A junction end diverges from the germline sequence, so it may reflect a read error. The chain couples TRBV3-1 (or the pseudogene TRBV3-2) to TRBJ2-7, with D uncertain. The CDR3 contains 15 residues. Germline assignment: CDR1 LGHDT and CDR2 YNNKEL (reference sequence). The CDR3 DNA follows: TGTGCCAGCACCCAACGGCCTGACAAGGCCTACGAGCAGTACTTC. Amino acids: CASTQRPDKAYEQYF.

The chain employs TRBV19 and TRBJ1-5; D gene uncertain. Germline values: CDR1 LNHDA, CDR2 SQIVND (reference sequence). The ends were cut back, 6 bases at V and 6 bases at J, with 15 bases in the middle. The length of the CDR3 is 14 residues. The CDR3 region has the DNA TGTGCCAGTAGCGACCTAGGGAGCGGTCAGCCCCAGCATTTT. Translated, it gives CASSDLGSGQPQHF.

The chain has TRBV19 and TRBJ1-5, with TRBD1 matching 11 bases. CDR1 is LNHDA, CDR2 SQIVND, per germline (reference sequence). This CDR3 has 14 residues. The J segment lost 7 bases and the V segment lost 11 bases, leaving 10 bases of the junction unmatched. The CDR3 loop reads CAARTGGAGQPQHF. The CDR3 DNA sequence: TGTGCCGCACGGACAGGGGGCGCGGGGCAGCCCCAGCATTTT.

The V gene is TRBV9, the J gene TRBJ2-6, with TRBD1 matching 10 bases. The J segment lost 1 base and the V segment lost 4 bases, leaving 5 bases of the junction unmatched. The CDR3 totals 17 residues. Germline CDR1 SGDLS, CDR2 YYNGEE. CDR3 in DNA: TGTGCCAGCAGCTCCAGACAGGGGGCGTCTGGGGCCAACGTCCTGACTTTC. Amino acid sequence: CASSSRQGASGANVLTF. Full variable domain (missing parts from reference TRBV9 and TRBJ2-6): DSGVTQTPKHLITATGQRVTLRCSPRSGDLSVYWYQQSLDQGLQFLIQYYNGEERAKGNILERFSAQQFPDLHSELNLSSLELGDSALYFCASSSRQGASGANVLTFGAGSRLTVL.

The chain recombines TRBV30 with TRBJ2-1; TRBD2 matches at 7 bases. CDR3 size: 11 residues. CDR1 and CDR2 from the germline V gene are GTSNPN and SVGIG (reference sequence). V lost 3 bases, J lost 8 bases, and 1 base stayed unmatched. The CDR3 DNA follows: TGTGCCTGGAGGCTAGCGGATGAGCAGTTCTTC. Amino acids: CAWRLADEQFF.

This chain uses TRBV7-9 with TRBJ1-3; maybe TRBD1 (5 bases). V dropped 6 bases and J dropped 7 bases, with 16 bases sitting between them. Per germline, CDR1 SEHNR and CDR2 FQNEAQ (reference sequence). There are 14 residues in the CDR3. As DNA, the CDR3 is TGTGCCAGCAGTTCGACAGTCTGGAGCAACACCATATATTTT. It codes for CASSSTVWSNTIYF.

The chain recombines TRBV18 with TRBJ2-7, with D possibly matching TRBD1 (6 bases). CDR3 length: 14 amino acids. Trimming took off 6 bases at V and 0 bases at J, with 12 bases between the two ends. Germline V gene sequence: CDR1 KGHSH, CDR2 LQKENI. This chain's CDR3 is CASSTGLTSYEQYF. CDR3 bases: TGTGCCAGCTCGACAGGCTTGACCTCCTACGAGCAGTACTTC.

The V call is TRBV7-2, the J call TRBJ2-3; 12 bases match TRBD2. The ends lost 4 bases at V and 0 bases at J; junction bases unmatched: 2. The germline CDR1 and CDR2 sequences are SGHTA and FQGNSA. This CDR3 is built from 16 residues. The CDR3 is CASSSLAGGSTDTQYF. The CDR3 DNA reads TGTGCCAGCAGCTCACTAGCGGGGGGTAGCACAGATACGCAGTATTTT.

The rearrangement uses TRBV2 and TRBJ1-1; 7 bases match TRBD1. CDR1 and CDR2 (germline): SNHLY, FYNNEI. V lost 3 bases, J lost 0 bases, and 7 bases stayed unmatched. CDR3 length equals 16 residues. In DNA, the CDR3 is TGTGCCAGCAGTGAGCAGGGACAGAGAGTGAACACTGAAGCTTTCTTT. Protein: CASSEQGQRVNTEAFF.

The J gene is TRBJ2-3, the V gene TRBV24-1; 11 bases are a match to TRBD1. The CDR3 spans 15 residues. Trimming removed 7 bases from V and 5 bases from J; junction bases left unmatched: 7. Germline assignment: CDR1 KGHDR and CDR2 SFDVKD. CDR3 sequence reads: CATSRGDRGIDTQYF. The DNA of the CDR3 is TGTGCCACCAGCCGGGGGGACAGGGGGATAGATACGCAGTATTTT.

The V call is TRBV20-1, the J call TRBJ2-1; tentatively, D is TRBD1 (5 bases). Trimming left V 3 bases short and J 7 bases short, with 25 bases between. This CDR3 is built from 17 residues. Germline values: CDR1 DFQATT, CDR2 SNEGSKA (reference sequence). CDR3 DNA: TGCAGTGCTAGTATTGGGGCAGGGCCCAACCCCAGTAATGAGCAGTTCTTC. Protein sequence: CSASIGAGPNPSNEQFF.

This clone was seen once. This chain connects TRBV5-5 to TRBJ2-1; tentative D call: TRBD2 (5 bases). Trimming removed 2 bases at V and 5 bases at J, with 11 bases between. Germline V gene lookup returns CDR1 SGHKS and CDR2 YYEKEE (reference sequence). The CDR3 sequence is 14 residues long. CDR3 nucleotides: TGTGCCAGCAGCTTACTAGGATTGGACAATGAGCAGTTCTTC. Amino acid sequence: CASSLLGLDNEQFF.

This clone was counted a few times. The chain couples TRBV25-1 to TRBJ1-2, with a weak D call TRBD1 (5 bases). V was cut by 4 bases and J by 4 bases, with 7 bases left in between. From germline, CDR1 is MGHDK and CDR2 SYGVNS. The CDR3 loop spans 12 amino acids. The CDR3 nucleotides read TGTGCCAGCAGTGTGGGGGGCTATGGCTACACCTTC. Residues: CASSVGGYGYTF.

The gene calls are TRBV7-3 and TRBJ2-1; 11 nucleotides align to TRBD1. This CDR3 comprises 14 residues. Germline V gene lookup returns CDR1 SGHTA and CDR2 FQGTGA. Trimming cost V 5 bases and J 10 bases; bases outside gene matches: 7. CDR3 loop: CASSPGTGGREQFF. The CDR3 coding sequence is TGTGCCAGCAGCCCTGGGACAGGGGGTAGAGAGCAGTTCTTC.

This rearrangement joins TRBV30 to TRBJ2-7; 11 nucleotides agree with TRBD1. This CDR3 contains 13 residues. The V gene end was trimmed by 2 bases and the J gene end by 6 bases; junction bases not matched to a gene: 3. Per germline, CDR1 GTSNPN and CDR2 SVGIG (reference sequence). This chain's CDR3 is CAWSLGTGGEQYF. The CDR3 DNA reads TGTGCCTGGAGTTTAGGGACAGGGGGCGAGCAGTACTTC.

The chain combines TRBV5-5 with TRBJ2-1, with D perhaps matching TRBD2 (6 bases). CDR1 SGHKS and CDR2 YYEKEE come from the germline V gene (reference sequence). Trimming shortened V by 1 base and J by 2 bases, and 25 bases separated the two germline ends. The CDR3 spans 20 residues. The CDR3, as DNA: TGTGCCAGCAGCTTGAAAGGGTTTGGGTCGGGGGTGAGGACCTACAATGAGCAGTTCTTC. It encodes CASSLKGFGSGVRTYNEQFF.

The rearrangement joins TRBV18 to TRBJ2-1; maybe TRBD2 (5 bases). Germline CDR1 and CDR2: KGHSH and LQKENI. There are 14 residues in the CDR3. V lost 2 bases to trimming and J lost 7 bases, with 12 bases between them. The chain's CDR3 is CASSPTNTRNEQFF. In DNA form, the CDR3 reads TGTGCCAGCTCACCAACTAATACTAGGAATGAGCAGTTCTTC.

The CDR3 spells CASSPNRRHEKLFF. CDR3 nucleotides: TGTGCCAGCTCACCCAATAGGAGGCACGAAAAACTGTTTTTT. J is TRBJ1-4 and V is TRBV18, with D unresolved. Germline assignment: CDR1 KGHSH and CDR2 LQKENI. CDR3 length: 14 residues. With 3 bases removed from V and 8 bases from J, the gap between germline ends came to 13 bases.

This clone was seen a handful of times. The genes are TRBV4-1 and TRBJ1-1; the D gene is possibly TRBD1 (6 bases). V was cut by 0 bases and J by 1 base, with 9 bases left in between. This CDR3 has 15 residues. The germline CDR1 and CDR2 sequences are MGHRA and YSYEKL. In nucleotides, the CDR3 is TGCGCCAGCAGCCAAGAAGAGACAGGGAACACTGAAGCTTTCTTT. It encodes CASSQEETGNTEAFF.